A selection of T cell receptor beta chains follows, all from one sample in a study of blood T cell repertoires in COVID-19. The method was immunoSEQ multiplex PCR; TCRdb's version includes in-frame clones alone and lacks a portion of them. The sample lists roughly 160,000 clones, around 82% occurring once. Sequences were obtained from peripheral blood. These receptors originate from a man younger than 30 with active or convalescent COVID-19. CDR3s leave out the opening cysteine and the closing phenylalanine or tryptophan. A D gene is named only where the DNA matches it firmly.

d_gene	j_gene	v_gene	CDR3aa
NA	TRBJ1-1	TRBV30	AWRYTENTEAF
NA	TRBJ2-5	TRBV6-5	ASSYSGEETQY
NA	TRBJ1-1	TRBV19	ASSIGTYRNTEAF
TRBD1	TRBJ1-2	TRBV7-9	ASSLETGHAGYT
TRBD1	TRBJ1-5	TRBV5-4	ASSIDRDQPQH
TRBD1	TRBJ2-7	TRBV30	AWSGPWTGSIYEQY
TRBD1	TRBJ1-6	TRBV5-1	ASSLVQGSNSPLH
TRBD1	TRBJ2-2	TRBV11-3	ASSLGSGTGETGELF
TRBD1	TRBJ1-5	TRBV2	ASSEAGGEEPQH
NA	TRBJ1-2	TRBV5-6	ASSLPGPYYGYT
NA	TRBJ1-2	TRBV9	ASSVARWGGYT
TRBD1	TRBJ1-1	TRBV24-1	ATILGTENTEAF
NA	TRBJ1-1	TRBV27	ASSLKTSGVTEAF
TRBD1	TRBJ1-5	TRBV6-6	ASRQGVQPQH
TRBD2	TRBJ2-7	TRBV19	ASSIAFARTLLAGEGYEQY
NA	TRBJ1-6	TRBV12-3/TRBV12-4	ASSFGGSPLH
NA	TRBJ1-2	TRBV10-1	ASSATGTPNYGYT
NA	TRBJ2-5	TRBV5-8	ASTPYRLAVQETQY
TRBD1	TRBJ1-4	TRBV7-9	ASSSGDRTNEKLF
NA	TRBJ2-7	TRBV11-2	ASSLDHNYEQY
TRBD1	TRBJ2-1	TRBV5-6	ASSLAPTGGRNEQF
NA	TRBJ2-3	TRBV3-1/TRBV3-2	ASSQDERGAHSTDTQY
NA	TRBJ1-4	TRBV24-1	ATSARAGEKLF
NA	TRBJ2-7	TRBV19	ASTGRDSYEQY
NA	TRBJ1-1	TRBV19	AAQAGAEAF
NA	TRBJ1-6	TRBV5-1	ASTNGGGHSPLH
TRBD1	TRBJ1-5	TRBV7-8	ASSPGGGLNQPQH
TRBD1	TRBJ2-1	TRBV11-3	ASSLGGQVSRDEQF
TRBD1	TRBJ2-7	TRBV3-1/TRBV3-2	ASSQRQGSYEQY
TRBD2	TRBJ2-7	TRBV18	ASSPGLGRNEQY
NA	TRBJ1-1	TRBV18	ASSPSGNTEAF
NA	TRBJ1-1	TRBV28	ASSLIRDTEAF
TRBD2	TRBJ2-3	TRBV4-2	ASSQTIQAGATDTQY
TRBD1	TRBJ1-6	TRBV28	ASSLTGQGRSPLH
TRBD1	TRBJ1-1	TRBV28	ASTRQGGTEAF
NA	TRBJ2-7	TRBV18	ASSPAGDEQY
TRBD2	TRBJ2-3	TRBV7-2	ASSDQLAGVPDTQY
NA	TRBJ2-3	TRBV5-4	ASSFPELGSGTDTQY
NA	TRBJ1-4	TRBV10-3	AISYRDNEKLF
NA	TRBJ1-1	TRBV7-8	ASSLEGANTEAF